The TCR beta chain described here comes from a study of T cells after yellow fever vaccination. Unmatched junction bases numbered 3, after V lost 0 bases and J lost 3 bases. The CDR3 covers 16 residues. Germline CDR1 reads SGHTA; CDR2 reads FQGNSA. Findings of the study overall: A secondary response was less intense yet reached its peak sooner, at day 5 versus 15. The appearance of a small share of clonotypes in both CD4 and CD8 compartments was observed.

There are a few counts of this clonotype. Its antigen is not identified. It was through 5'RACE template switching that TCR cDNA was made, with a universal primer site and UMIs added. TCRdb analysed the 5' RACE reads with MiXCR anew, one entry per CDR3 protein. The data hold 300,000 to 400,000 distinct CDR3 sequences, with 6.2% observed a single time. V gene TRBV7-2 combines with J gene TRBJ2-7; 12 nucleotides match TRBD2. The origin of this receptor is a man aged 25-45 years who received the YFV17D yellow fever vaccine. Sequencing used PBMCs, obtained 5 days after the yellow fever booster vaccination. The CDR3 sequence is CASSLAVTSGGYEQYF. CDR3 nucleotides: TGTGCCAGCAGCTTAGCAGTGACTAGCGGGGGCTACGAGCAGTACTTC.